A single sample is the source of the 8 T cell receptor beta chains below, sequenced in a study of T cells after yellow fever vaccination. TCRdb re-called the 5' RACE reads through MiXCR, storing one row per CDR3 protein. The data contain under 50,000 distinct CDR3 sequences, around 6.5% of them seen just once; the ten biggest clones take up 8.5% to 12%. Sequencing used PBMCs, either bulk or a sorted T-cell subset (CD4+, CD8+, memory, or dextramer-sorted; not recorded which), obtained 45 days after the yellow fever booster vaccination. These receptors all stem from a man aged 25-45 years who received the YFV17D yellow fever vaccine.

The V and J genes are TRBV12-3 or TRBV12-4 and TRBJ2-6; D is unclear. CDR3 length equals 19 residues. The V end lost 11 bases, the J end lost 0 bases, and 26 bases lay between the germline ends. CDR3 region: CACCLKVTLLGSGANVLTF. In nucleotides, the CDR3 is TGTGCCTGCTGTTTGAAAGTGACCCTTTTGGGCTCTGGGGCCAACGTCCTGACTTTC.

This clonotype came up a few times. This chain uses TRBV6-1 with TRBJ1-3; tentative D call: TRBD1 (5 bases). Trimming took 0 bases from V and 6 from J, leaving 12 bases between them. This CDR3 has 15 amino acids. Germline V lookup: CDR1 MNHNS, CDR2 SASEGT. This CDR3 is CASSEAPQVQNTIYF. The CDR3 nucleotides read TGTGCCAGCAGTGAAGCGCCACAGGTCCAAAACACCATATATTTT.

This chain uses TRBV20-1 with TRBJ2-2; D call uncertain. The CDR3 is made up of 16 amino acids. V shed 0 bases and J shed 4 bases, with 15 bases lying between them. Germline assignment: CDR1 DFQATT and CDR2 SNEGSKA (reference sequence). CDR3 in amino acids: CSAREGSTARTGELFF. Written as DNA, the CDR3 is TGCAGTGCTAGAGAGGGCTCCACTGCTCGCACCGGGGAGCTGTTTTTT.

This clonotype was detected many times. J is TRBJ2-2 and V is TRBV29-1; D may be TRBD2 (5 bases). V lost 6 bases and J lost 5, with 10 bases in between. Looked up from germline, CDR1 is SQVTM and CDR2 is ANQGSEA. The length of the CDR3 is 12 residues. The CDR3 here is CSVGVGTGELFF. CDR3 coding DNA: TGCAGCGTGGGAGTTGGGACCGGGGAGCTGTTTTTT.

This clonotype was recorded at least ten times. The chain carries TRBV4-2 and TRBJ2-7; 11 bases match TRBD2. Trimming took 4 bases from V and 4 from J; bases not matched to a gene: 6. Germline CDR1 reads LGHNA; CDR2 reads YNFKEQ. This CDR3 is built from 15 residues. The CDR3 loop is CASSRPGLAEYEQYF. In nucleotides, the CDR3 is TGTGCCAGCAGCCGACCGGGACTAGCGGAGTACGAGCAGTACTTC.

This clonotype was recorded at least ten times. The chain couples TRBV5-1 to TRBJ2-1, with no clear D. The germline V gene encodes CDR1 SGHRS and CDR2 YFSETQ. The length of the CDR3 is 15 residues. The ends were cut back, 5 bases at V and 0 bases at J, with 12 bases in the middle. The CDR3 here is CASRLLASSYNEQFF. The DNA for the CDR3 is TGCGCCAGCAGACTACTCGCTAGCTCCTACAATGAGCAGTTCTTC.

J is TRBJ2-1 and V is TRBV20-1; D remains ambiguous. CDR1 is DFQATT and CDR2 is SNEGSKA in the germline V gene (reference sequence). The germline V and J ends were trimmed by 3 bases and 8 bases, with 17 bases remaining between them. This CDR3 region has 14 residues. CDR3 DNA: TGCAGTGCTAGGGAAGTTGCCTGGCGCGATGAGCAGTTCTTC. Residues: CSAREVAWRDEQFF.

This clonotype has a handful of counts. The J gene is TRBJ2-3, the V gene TRBV5-1, with D perhaps TRBD1 or TRBD2 (5 bases each). This CDR3 region has 16 residues. Germline CDR1 reads SGHRS; CDR2 reads YFSETQ. V was pared by 1 base and J by 1 base, with 13 bases between. CDR3 loop: CASSLTGQPRTDTQYF. The CDR3 nucleotides are TGCGCCAGCAGCTTGACGGGGCAACCCCGCACAGATACGCAGTATTTT.